Detailed here is one TCR beta chain. The target of this receptor is not known. No quality values exist for individual bases; no much larger clone is one base distant. The intended sense of this specimen's time point label: cells obtained before transplantation from donor or recipient. CD3+CD4+ and CD3+CD8+ populations were FACS-sorted from unstimulated pre-transplant donor and recipient cells taken from spleen or lymph nodes. This sample was taken from a study of graft-versus-host responses after intestinal transplantation (dated by TCRdb to 2020 to 2023). About the full investigation: Multivisceral, liver-intestinal, or isolated intestinal transplants were received by the recipients. Every recipient was given anti-thymocyte globulin induction, then maintenance tacrolimus and steroids for around three years. After intestinal transplantation, graft-versus-host and host-versus-graft alloreactive T cell clones in the graft, circulation and bone marrow were tracked using bulk TCR-beta CDR3 sequencing. To identify alloreactive clones, pre-transplant mixed lymphocyte reaction products were sequenced and compared with unstimulated pre-transplant donor and recipient T cells. Of the 20 to 30 intestinal transplant recipients enrolled in the cohort, one of whom was a retransplant, a few patients without pretransplant specimens were excluded. A peak of at least 4% donor T cells among recipient peripheral blood mononuclear cells was the definition used for donor T cell macrochimerism. Samples from a few later patients were sequenced in-house on an Illumina MiSeq with MiXCR processing rather than by the commercial service. On the study overall, not on this receptor specifically: Conclusions were limited by the relatively low number and heterogeneity of intestinal transplant patients. Peak levels of circulating GvH clones were associated with declines in HvG clones early after transplant. GvH clones were detected in recipient bone marrow, and some of these GvH clones were observed earlier in ileal mucosa or blood, consistent with an intestinal mucosal origin. High GvH to HvG T cell clonal ratios were observed in the allografts of patients with donor T cell macrochimerism.

The CDR3 numbers 15 residues from cysteine through phenylalanine. Only the CDR3 DNA stays, 45 bases, in frame from base 1. Trimming removed 0 bases from V and 2 bases from J; the gene matches leave 2 bases unexplained. Per the germline V gene (reference sequence), SGHKS is the CDR1 and YYEKEE is the CDR2. Library prep was done by the immunoSEQ multiplex PCR assay. In most patients, genomic DNA was isolated using the Qiagen DNeasy Blood and Tissue Kit and sent frozen to Adaptive Biotechnologies for TCR sequencing. High-throughput TCR-beta CDR3 sequencing of genomic DNA from most patients was performed by Adaptive Biotechnologies. The authors' analysis ran thus. TCR sequencing data for 15 to 20 patients were retrieved from Adaptive's ImmunoSEQ software; three other patients were processed with MiXCR and VDJtools. To correct CD4 versus CD8 sorting errors, sequences present in both subsets at a frequency ratio below 5:1 were removed. CDR3 nucleotide sequences shared by donor and recipient were removed because the origin of these sequences could not be assigned. Alloreactive clones required at least 2-fold expansion over unstimulated cells and minimum CFSE-low frequency of 0.002% (template counts) or 0.001% (read counts). A clone was considered mappable if detected in the sequenced pre-transplant spleen, lymph node, or MLR CFSE-low populations of the donor or recipient. Cumulative frequency of alloreactive clones was calculated as a percentage of all sequences weighted by copy number. TCRdb limited this immuneACCESS table to in-frame rearrangements with V and J called. A share of clones is missing; checked studies link under half to unresolved V genes, and the rest is unexplained. For V, J and clone size, that table is used; D and trimming come from the DNA. Present in this sample are almost 85,000 clones, roughly nine tenths of which were seen just once. The biggest ten clones account for approximately 0.096% of the sample.

Sequenced here: unstimulated CD4+ T cells sorted from spleen or lymph node cells, sampled before intestinal transplant. The source of this sequence is a human donor who received an intestinal transplant. The receptor chain draws on TRBV5-5 and TRBJ1-5; 7 of the junction bases match TRBD1. The CDR3 protein is CASSLAGTGNQPQHF. The nucleotide sequence reads as follows: TGTGCCAGCAGCTTGGCCGGGACAGGCAATCAGCCCCAGCATTTT.